This T cell receptor beta chain was documented in a study of blood T cell repertoires in COVID-19. Looking at the study overall: The cDNA or gDNA used as material had been derived from T cells, B-cell-depleted T cells, or PBMCs.

Categorization into cohorts depended on clinical history that participants reported. The J segment lost 3 bases and the V segment lost 9 bases, leaving 7 bases of the junction unmatched. In germline, CDR1 is ENHRY, CDR2 SYGVKD. CDR3 length equals 13 residues. Profiled with immunoSEQ multiplex PCR; TCRdb holds only in-frame clones, not every one. The table includes about 260,000 clones, about 82% detected once. The sequenced sample was PBMCs or T cells enriched from blood (not recorded which). The chain carries TRBV10-3 and TRBJ1-1; 7 nucleotides line up with TRBD1. This receptor was obtained from a woman in her forties or fifties who had recovered from COVID-19. CDR3 amino acids: CAIGTERDTEAFF. CDR3 in DNA: TGTGCCATTGGGACAGAAAGGGACACTGAAGCTTTCTTT.